This TCR beta chain was sequenced for a study of shared clonotypes between healthy human individuals. General study results and limits: Although depth was large, rarefaction showed that sequencing of the sorted subsets was incomplete.

Here immunoSEQ multiplex PCR was the method, and the copy in TCRdb shows in-frame clones only, minus some. The sample carries millions of clones, 93% recorded once. J was trimmed by 4 bases and V by 1 base; bases with no gene match: 6. CDR1 is SGHNT and CDR2 is YENEEA in the germline V gene. CDR3 length equals 17 residues. In the case of this clone: What it binds is not known.

Sequenced material: naive CD4+ T cells from PBMCs. Subset given: CD45RA+ positively selected. The clonotype originates from a man between 18 and 35 years old in good health. Some clones in this sample may be carry-over from other donors' samples. This chain connects TRBV11-3 to TRBJ2-2, with 10 bases aligning to TRBD1. CDR3 coding DNA: TGTGCCAGCAGCTTAGGACAGGGGGCGCCGGGCACCGGGGAGCTGTTTTTT. Translation: CASSLGQGAPGTGELFF.